Reported below is one T cell receptor (beta chain). Germline V lookup: CDR1 MGHRA, CDR2 YSYEKL. Trimming cost V 1 base and J 0 bases; bases outside gene matches: 6. The CDR3 contains 19 residues. The table came from immunoSEQ multiplex PCR; TCRdb's copy has only in-frame clones and leaves some out. The sample includes about 200,000 clones, 85% to 95% seen only once; the top ten take about 0.76%. The sample is drawn from a study of blood T cell repertoires in COVID-19. The chain joins TRBV4-1 to TRBJ2-1, with 13 bases identical to TRBD2. The receptor was derived from a man aged 30 to 45 with COVID-19, enrolled during active disease. The sequencing input was peripheral blood. CDR3 sequence: CASSQAGTSGMYSYNEQFF. The CDR3 bases are TGCGCCAGCAGCCAAGCCGGGACTAGCGGGATGTACTCCTACAATGAGCAGTTCTTC.